The T cell receptor (beta chain) described here comes from a study of regulatory T cells in long-lasting Graves disease. Study details: Graves' patients with a new diagnosis had received antithyroid drugs under 3 months.

The V gene lost 3 bases and the J gene lost 0 bases, with 11 bases spanning the gap. The CDR3 totals 15 residues. Germline CDR1 is SNHLY and CDR2 is FYNNEI. Time point meaning: newly diagnosed GD, antithyroid drugs for less than 3 months. PBMC RNA was the source of the TCR library. Graves' disease diagnoses followed American Thyroid Association guidelines. Collection of peripheral blood (around 10 milliliters) was done using EDTA tubes. Building of the TCR beta libraries involved iRepertoire HTBI primers and Arm-PCR of CDR3 regions. TCRdb reanalysed the multiplex PCR reads using MiXCR and keeps one entry per CDR3 protein. This sample has about 300,000 distinct CDR3 sequences; approximately 20% occur once, and the top ten carry about two fifths.

The specimen comprised peripheral blood mononuclear cells (PBMCs), sampled at new diagnosis, from a patient treated with antithyroid drugs. The genes are TRBV2 and TRBJ1-1; no reliable D call. The TCR originated in a female donor with Graves disease. The DNA of the CDR3 is TGTGCCAGCAGTGATGGGTTTATCATGAACACTGAAGCTTTCTTT. This encodes CASSDGFIMNTEAFF.